This paragraph covers one TCR beta chain sequence. The antigen is undetermined. Naive CD8 cells were CD45RO-negative, positively selected for CCR7, excluding terminally differentiated effector memory CD45RA+ cells. This table comes from immunoSEQ multiplex PCR, and its TCRdb copy is limited to in-frame clones, with some not included. The repertoire holds roughly 550,000 clones, around 95% seen once, with about 0.11% in the top ten. These data are taken from a study of shared clonotypes between healthy human individuals. Study-level findings and limits: Blood was the only sampled material, and tissue repertoires likely differ. Generally, estimated richness proved larger in naive subsets than it did in memory subsets.

Sequenced input: naive CD8+ T cells sorted from blood. The sequence was collected from a woman in her thirties in good health.

For the CDR3, the DNA is TGTGCCAGCACTCCCCTTCGGTCAAACACCGGGGAGCTGTTTTTT. The encoded protein is CASTPLRSNTGELFF. The chain couples TRBV7-8 to TRBJ2-2; D gene ambiguous. In germline, CDR1 is SGHVS, CDR2 FQNEAQ. The CDR3 totals 15 residues. V was shortened by 7 bases and J by 2 bases, with 14 bases between the two germline ends.